These 3 T cell receptor beta chains came from one sample sequenced in a study of PD-1 blockade in classical Hodgkin lymphoma. TCRdb's copy holds only in-frame clones and misses some; the assay was immunoSEQ multiplex PCR. This table holds 40,000 to 55,000 clones, approximately 91% found once. Brentuximab vedotin exposure varied among the patients, all of whom had relapsed after autologous stem cell transplantation. The sequencing used peripheral blood mononuclear cells (PBMCs), collected at baseline. The receptors shown here come from a human donor with classical Hodgkin lymphoma.

J is TRBJ1-5 and V is TRBV19; 8 nucleotides line up with TRBD1. The CDR3 consists of 15 residues. Germline CDR1 LNHDA, CDR2 SQIVND (reference sequence). Unmatched junction bases numbered 8, after V lost 6 bases and J lost 4 bases. The CDR3 here is CASRSGTGGNQPQHF. CDR3 nucleotides: TGTGCCAGTAGATCGGGAACAGGGGGTAATCAGCCCCAGCATTTT.

V gene TRBV10-3 combines with J gene TRBJ2-3; D perhaps matches TRBD2 (6 bases). The CDR3 is 15 residues long. Germline V gives CDR1 ENHRY, CDR2 SYGVKD. With 10 bases removed from V and 2 bases from J, the gap between germline ends came to 19 bases. The DNA of the CDR3 is TGTGCCAATAGCTTGGGGGAGGCCTCCACAGATACGCAGTATTTT. Translation: CANSLGEASTDTQYF.

This chain uses TRBV7-6 with TRBJ1-2; 8 bases agree with TRBD1. There are 13 residues in the CDR3. In germline, CDR1 is SGHVS, CDR2 FNYEAQ. The V and J ends lost 5 bases and 4 bases, in that order; junction bases with no gene match: 3. The CDR3 DNA reads as TGTGCCAGCAGCCCGACAGGGGCCTATGGCTACACCTTC. Encoded protein: CASSPTGAYGYTF.